This T cell receptor (beta chain) is drawn from a study of human T cells and chemical hapten exposure. Study-level background: The sensitizer, 2% DPC, was used on approximately 2 cm by approximately 2 cm of upper inner arm skin. Patch tests put 0.01% DPC on the upper back, and the results were checked at 6 days.

This clonotype has only a few counts. Noted time point: pre-sensitization, week 0. The treatment was: therapeutic diphenylcyclopropenone sensitization with weekly scalp DPC. Those who donated were patients with alopecia, 18 to 70 years of age, and suitable for DPC. V lost 4 bases to trimming and J lost 0 bases, with 13 bases between them. CDR1 and CDR2 from the germline V gene are MDHEN and SYDVKM. CDR3 length: 16 amino acids. In the original processing: About 97,000 TCRs per sample was the median, with a range of about 20,000 to 690,600. One entry per CDR3 protein results from TCRdb running MiXCR on the RACE reads. These V and J calls are TCRdb output, not the study's own analysis. The table includes tens of thousands of distinct CDR3 sequences, 9.5% to 13% detected once.

The clonotype comes from a woman aged 45 to 65 with alopecia areata. Some clones in this sample may be carry-over from other donors' samples. The V gene is TRBV28, the J gene TRBJ2-4; tentative D call: TRBD1 (6 bases). The input for sequencing was whole blood, taken in connection with sensitization to the hapten diphenylcyclopropenone (DPC). CDR3 in amino acids: CASSSTGSRAKNIQYF. The CDR3 DNA follows: TGTGCCAGCAGTTCTACAGGGTCCCGAGCCAAAAACATTCAGTACTTC.